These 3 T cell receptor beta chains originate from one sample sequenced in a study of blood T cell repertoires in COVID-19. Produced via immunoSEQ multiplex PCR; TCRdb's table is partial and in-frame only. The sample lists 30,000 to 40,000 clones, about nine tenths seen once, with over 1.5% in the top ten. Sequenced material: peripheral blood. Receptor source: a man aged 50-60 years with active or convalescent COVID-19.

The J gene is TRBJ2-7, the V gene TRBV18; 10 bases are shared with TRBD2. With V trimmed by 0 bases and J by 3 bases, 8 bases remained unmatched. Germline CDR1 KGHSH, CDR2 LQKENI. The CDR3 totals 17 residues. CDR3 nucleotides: TGTGCCAGCTCACCACCAACTAGCGGGAAGGCTAGCTACGAGCAGTACTTC. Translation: CASSPPTSGKASYEQYF.

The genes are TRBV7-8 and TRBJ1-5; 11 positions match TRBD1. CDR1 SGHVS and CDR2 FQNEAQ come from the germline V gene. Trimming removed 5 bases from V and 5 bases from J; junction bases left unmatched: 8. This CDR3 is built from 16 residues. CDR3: CASSQTRTGGYQPQHF. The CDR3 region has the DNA TGTGCCAGCAGCCAAACCCGGACAGGGGGCTATCAGCCCCAGCATTTT.

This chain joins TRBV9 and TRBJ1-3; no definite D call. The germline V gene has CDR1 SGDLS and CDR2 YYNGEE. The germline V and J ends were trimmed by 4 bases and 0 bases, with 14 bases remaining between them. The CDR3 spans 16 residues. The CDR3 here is CASSLAGLGSGNTIYF. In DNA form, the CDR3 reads TGTGCCAGCAGCTTGGCGGGTTTGGGCTCTGGAAACACCATATATTTT.